This T cell receptor beta chain was documented in a study of blood T cell repertoires in COVID-19 (dated by TCRdb to 2020 to 2022). About the investigation overall: Samples from collaborators originated in the United States, Italy and Spain and spanned both the acute and convalescent phases of COVID-19. Nearly every sample came with metadata listing a de-identified subject ID, COVID-19 status, age in years and sex. The repertoires were made available in a free public database intended to serve as a resource for research on the immune response to SARS-CoV-2. The samples were drawn from the first 160 participants of the ongoing ImmuneRACE study and from over a thousand subjects provided by 6 global collaborators. The prospective study material was composed of cDNA or gDNA derived from T cells, B-cell-depleted T cells, or PBMCs. Where available, HLA class I and class II types were obtained from metadata supplied by the sample provider rather than from assay-based typing. Subjects who had been exposed to COVID-19, were actively infected with it, or had recovered from it provided the deeply sampled blood TCRbeta repertoires that made up the dataset. Results and caveats for the whole study, not just this receptor: The amount of clinical and demographic metadata varied by source and participant and was provided uncurated.

Each collaborating institution followed its own protocols to collect whole blood in K2EDTA tubes. For TCRbeta analysis, collaborators shipped samples as frozen whole blood, isolated PBMCs, or DNA extracted from either of those sample types. This clone was seen more than once but under ten times. The antigen this receptor binds is unknown. No much larger clone is present one base from it, and per-base qualities are unavailable. TCRbeta CDR3 regions were amplified from genomic DNA using the immunoSEQ Assay, a bias-controlled multiplex PCR. The original methods were these. Nucleated cell counts per sample were estimated from amplification of reference gene primers within the assay. To quantify the absolute abundance of each unique TCRbeta CDR3 rearrangement, sequence reads were collapsed and filtered. Productive Simpson clonality was computed per sample as the square root of Simpson's diversity index over productive rearrangements. TCRdb took this table from immuneACCESS and kept in-frame rearrangements with V and J called. Such tables lack part of the clones; where checked against another copy, unresolved V genes explain under half of the gap, and the rest is unexplained. The V and J calls and clone size were taken over from that table, and D and trimming were inferred from the DNA. The sample records tens of thousands of clones, roughly 85% of which are singletons. The top ten constitute about 18% of the sample.

The clonotype comes from a woman older than 75 with acute or convalescent COVID-19. Sample: peripheral blood.

The nucleotide sequence reads TGTGCCAGCTCCCCTAAGGGACGCGGGGGCGGGGAGCTGTTTTTT. The encoded protein is CASSPKGRGGGELFF. The sequence is built from TRBV27 and TRBJ2-2; TRBD2 aligns with 7 central bases. Trimming leaves V shorter by 8 bases and J shorter by 7 bases, with the junction holding 13 bases beyond the gene matches. CDR1 MNHEY and CDR2 SMNVEV were looked up in the germline V gene (reference sequence). The CDR3 runs 15 residues from the cysteine to the phenylalanine. Solely the CDR3 DNA is kept, with 45 bases framed from the first base.